Listed here are 17 T cell receptor beta chains from one sample, sequenced in a study of blood T cell repertoires in COVID-19. The protocol was immunoSEQ multiplex PCR, while the TCRdb copy is restricted to in-frame clones and leaves out a portion. The sample lists roughly 100,000 clones; 80% to 90% were seen once. The sequenced sample was peripheral blood. Receptors were obtained from an older woman with acute or convalescent COVID-19.

The chain employs TRBV6-4 and TRBJ1-1; a possible D gene is TRBD1 (6 bases). The germline CDR1 and CDR2 sequences are MRHNA and SNTAGT. The CDR3 spans 17 residues. The germline V and J ends were trimmed by 7 bases and 1 base, with 22 bases remaining between them. DNA of the CDR3: TGTGCCAGCACCTCTTTCCCGGACAGTAGTGCGAACACTGAAGCTTTCTTT. Protein product: CASTSFPDSSANTEAFF.

CDR3 region: CASSLPRGTYTEAFF. CDR3 in DNA: TGTGCCAGCAGCTTACCTCGGGGGACCTACACTGAAGCTTTCTTT. The chain has TRBV5-4 and TRBJ1-1; D is possibly TRBD1 (5 bases). There are 15 residues in the CDR3. V was shortened by 2 bases and J by 3 bases, with 14 bases between the two germline ends. CDR1 is SGHNT and CDR2 is YYREEE in the germline V gene (reference sequence). The variable domain in full, with the rest retrieved from reference TRBV5-4 and TRBJ1-1, is ETGVTQSPTHLIKTRGQQVTLRCSSQSGHNTVSWYQQALGQGPQFIFQYYREEENGRGNFPPRFSGLQFPNYSSELNVNALELDDSALYLCASSLPRGTYTEAFFGQGTRLTVV.

This chain connects TRBV18 to TRBJ2-1; D is unresolved. This CDR3 has 13 amino acids. The V and J ends lost 3 bases and 8 bases respectively, with 11 bases between them. Germline V gene sequence: CDR1 KGHSH, CDR2 LQKENI. The DNA of the CDR3 is TGTGCCAGCTCACCCAGGTCGTGGGATGAGCAGTTCTTC. Translation gives CASSPRSWDEQFF.

V and J are TRBV30 and TRBJ1-5; TRBD1 aligns across 10 bases. The CDR3 sequence is 15 residues long. Trimming took 2 bases from V and 2 from J; bases not matched to a gene: 3. From germline, CDR1 is GTSNPN and CDR2 SVGIG (reference sequence). The chain's CDR3 is CAWSSGTGGNQPQHF. CDR3 in DNA: TGTGCCTGGAGTTCCGGGACAGGGGGCAATCAGCCCCAGCATTTT.

This clone was counted once. The chain carries TRBV7-8 and TRBJ1-5; 8 bases map to TRBD1. Germline CDR1 reads SGHVS; CDR2 reads FQNEAQ. Trimming removed 4 bases from V and 11 bases from J; junction bases left unmatched: 16. The CDR3 contains 16 residues. The CDR3 coding sequence is TGTGCCAGCAGCTCGAACCAAGGACAGGGACGCGGAGCCCAGCATTTT. Its protein is CASSSNQGQGRGAQHF.

This chain links TRBV15 with TRBJ1-1, with 10 bases lining up with TRBD1. The germline CDR1 and CDR2 sequences are LNHNV and YYDKDF (reference sequence). The CDR3 totals 17 residues. With 4 bases clipped from V and 4 bases from J, the junction kept 12 bases outside the gene matches. The chain's CDR3 is CATSKQTGGSWGTEAFF. The CDR3 DNA sequence: TGTGCCACCAGCAAACAGACAGGGGGCTCTTGGGGCACTGAAGCTTTCTTT. Variable domain in full (rest from reference TRBV15 and TRBJ1-1): DAMVIQNPRYQVTQFGKPVTLSCSQTLNHNVMYWYQQKSSQAPKLLFHYYDKDFNNEADTPDNFQSRRPNTSFCFLDIRSPGLGDTAMYLCATSKQTGGSWGTEAFFGQGTRLTVV.

The genes are TRBV10-2 and TRBJ2-7; the D gene is possibly TRBD1 (6 bases). CDR3 length: 12 residues. Germline-derived CDR1 and CDR2 are WSHSY and SAAADI. V was shortened by 7 bases and J by 5 bases, with 12 bases between the two germline ends. CDR3 loop: CASTFSGDEQYF. DNA for the CDR3: TGCGCCAGCACCTTCTCAGGGGACGAGCAGTACTTC.

V gene TRBV10-3 combines with J gene TRBJ2-2; D is unclear. V was trimmed by 0 bases and J by 6 bases, leaving 17 bases between them. Looked up from germline, CDR1 is ENHRY and CDR2 is SYGVKD. The CDR3 is 17 residues long. The CDR3 region has the DNA TGTGCCATCAGTGAGTCGACGACGACTTTCATCCCCGGGGAGCTGTTTTTT. Residues: CAISESTTTFIPGELFF.

This rearrangement joins TRBV16 to TRBJ1-3, with a tentative D call TRBD1 (6 bases). Germline CDR1 is KGHSY and CDR2 is FQNENV. There are 15 residues in the CDR3. Trimming shortened V by 4 bases and J by 2 bases, and 12 bases separated the two germline ends. CDR3 bases: TGTGCCAGCAGCCTTACGACAGGTCCTGGAAACACCATATATTTT. Translated, it gives CASSLTTGPGNTIYF.

The chain employs TRBV5-1 and TRBJ2-1; 10 bases agree with TRBD2. The junction had 13 bases not matched to a gene; V was cut back by 4 bases and J by 0 bases. The CDR3 spans 19 residues. Germline-derived CDR1 and CDR2 are SGHRS and YFSETQ. The CDR3 is CASSGTGLALLSSYNEQFF. CDR3 DNA sequence: TGCGCCAGCAGCGGTACGGGACTAGCGCTCCTCAGCTCCTACAATGAGCAGTTCTTC.

This clone was counted a few times. This sequence joins TRBV19 and TRBJ1-1, with 7 bases fitting TRBD1. The germline CDR1 and CDR2 sequences are LNHDA and SQIVND (reference sequence). Trimming cost V 6 bases and J 4 bases; bases outside gene matches: 5. The CDR3 extends over 13 amino acids. CDR3 sequence (DNA): TGTGCCAGTAGCACGACAGGGTTCACTGAAGCTTTCTTT. Protein product: CASSTTGFTEAFF.

The rearrangement links TRBV7-8 to TRBJ1-1; D is unresolved. Germline lookup yields CDR1 SGHVS and CDR2 FQNEAQ. This CDR3 region has 12 residues. Trimming removed 5 bases at V and 11 bases at J, with 15 bases between. The CDR3 sequence is CASSLRLERAFF. CDR3 in DNA: TGTGCCAGCAGCCTGAGATTGGAGAGGGCTTTCTTT.

The CDR3 DNA reads TGTGCCAGCAGTTCCCAGGGCGAGCAGTACTTC. It translates to CASSSQGEQYF. The V call is TRBV27, the J call TRBJ2-7, with D maybe TRBD1 (5 bases). Germline V gene lookup returns CDR1 MNHEY and CDR2 SMNVEV (reference sequence). V was shortened by 4 bases and J by 6 bases, with 7 bases between the two germline ends. This CDR3 comprises 11 residues.

The V gene is TRBV28, the J gene TRBJ1-5, with D hard to call. This CDR3 has 14 amino acids. V lost 3 bases, J lost 5 bases, and 11 bases lay in between. Germline loops: CDR1 MDHEN, CDR2 SYDVKM. CDR3 sequence (DNA): TGTGCCAGCAGTTTGCTCGACAATTATCAGCCCCAGCATTTT. Translated, it gives CASSLLDNYQPQHF.

This chain uses TRBV30 with TRBJ2-2; the D gene is possibly TRBD1 (5 bases). In germline, CDR1 is GTSNPN, CDR2 SVGIG (reference sequence). V was clipped by 0 bases and J by 6 bases, with 5 bases between them. The CDR3 has 12 amino acids. CDR3 loop: CAWSVGAGELFF. CDR3 DNA: TGTGCCTGGAGTGTAGGGGCCGGGGAGCTGTTTTTT.

CDR3: CSAVAGGSTDTQYF. DNA of the CDR3: TGCAGCGCGGTAGCGGGAGGAAGCACAGATACGCAGTATTTT. This sequence joins TRBV29-1 and TRBJ2-3, with 10 nucleotides matching TRBD2. The V gene's germline CDR1 is SQVTM and CDR2 ANQGSEA. Trimming removed 7 bases from V and 0 bases from J; junction bases left unmatched: 4. The CDR3 has 14 amino acids.

This sequence joins TRBV18 and TRBJ2-1; 8 bases align to TRBD2. The trim removed 0 bases at V and 10 bases at J, leaving 8 bases unmatched. Germline CDR1 and CDR2: KGHSH and LQKENI. The CDR3 totals 15 residues. CDR3 sequence (DNA): TGTGCCAGCTCACCACCGAGAACTAGCGGAGGGGAGCAGTTCTTC. Amino acids: CASSPPRTSGGEQFF.